The 5 T cell receptor beta chains below come from one sample, sequenced in a study of blood T cell repertoires in COVID-19. Assay used: immunoSEQ multiplex PCR; TCRdb lists only in-frame clones, some missing. The sample consists of about 210,000 clones, around 81% of them appearing once. Sequencing used peripheral blood. The receptor set was obtained from a man in his sixties with COVID-19, enrolled during active disease.

The V gene is TRBV2, the J gene TRBJ1-1, with D possibly matching TRBD1 (6 bases). Germline values: CDR1 SNHLY, CDR2 FYNNEI. Trimming shortened V by 7 bases and J by 1 base, and 10 bases separated the two germline ends. The CDR3 loop spans 13 amino acids. CDR3 loop: CASIQGSNTEAFF. Written as DNA, the CDR3 is TGTGCCAGCATACAGGGCTCGAACACTGAAGCTTTCTTT. Full variable domain (missing parts from reference TRBV2 and TRBJ1-1): EPEVTQTPSHQVTQMGQEVILRCVPISNHLYFYWYRQILGQKVEFLVSFYNNEISEKSEIFDDQFSVERPDGSNFTLKIRSTKLEDSAMYFCASIQGSNTEAFFGQGTRLTVV.

The chain uses TRBV2 and TRBJ2-1; a possible D gene is TRBD2 (5 bases). The CDR3 length is 14 residues. Germline assignment: CDR1 SNHLY and CDR2 FYNNEI. V shed 6 bases and J shed 8 bases, with 17 bases lying between them. The CDR3 here is CASSHRPARDEQFF. The CDR3 DNA sequence: TGTGCCAGCAGCCACCGCCCCGCGAGGGATGAGCAGTTCTTC.

The rearrangement links TRBV6-5 to TRBJ2-1; D is perhaps TRBD2 (6 bases). The CDR3 runs 14 residues. Germline-derived CDR1 and CDR2 are MNHEY and SVGAGI. Between the trimmed V and J ends, which lost 6 bases and 1 base, there was a span of 10 bases. The CDR3: CASSRRESYNEQFF. For the CDR3, the DNA is TGTGCCAGCAGCCGACGGGAGTCCTACAATGAGCAGTTCTTC.

V gene TRBV3-1 (or the pseudogene TRBV3-2) combines with J gene TRBJ2-3; possible D gene TRBD2, 6 bases. Germline CDR1 and CDR2: LGHDT and YNNKEL (reference sequence). With 6 bases removed from V and 0 bases from J, the gap between germline ends came to 19 bases. This CDR3 has 17 residues. As DNA, the CDR3 is TGTGCCAGCAGTCCCACGGCCGGGACTTCGAGCACAGATACGCAGTATTTT. This gives the protein CASSPTAGTSSTDTQYF.

The chain joins TRBV5-1 to TRBJ1-4; D unclear. Looked up from germline, CDR1 is SGHRS and CDR2 is YFSETQ. This CDR3 has 15 residues. The V gene lost 1 base and the J gene lost 8 bases, with 15 bases spanning the gap. CDR3 protein: CASSLLPRENEKLFF. The CDR3 nucleotides read TGCGCCAGCAGCTTGCTGCCACGGGAGAACGAAAAACTGTTTTTT.